The 30 T cell receptor beta chains below come from one sample, sequenced in a study of cytomegalovirus exposure and HLA in healthy donors. PCR employed 60 Vbeta and 13 Jbeta primers. The repertoire was sequenced with immunoSEQ multiplex PCR; TCRdb's copy has only in-frame clones and lacks some. The sample includes around 220,000 clones, 75% to 85% of them seen just once. The material sequenced was PBMCs. All receptors come from a girl between 10 and 17 years old in good health and CMV-seronegative.

This rearrangement joins TRBV28 to TRBJ2-7; 10 bases align to TRBD1. Germline V CDR1 and CDR2: MDHEN, SYDVKM. CDR3 length equals 15 residues. The V and J ends lost 5 bases and 6 bases, in that order; junction bases with no gene match: 10. The CDR3 coding sequence is TGTGCCAGCAGTGCCTCGACAGGGGGCGGCGGCGAGCAGTACTTC. This codes for CASSASTGGGGEQYF.

The V gene is TRBV28, the J gene TRBJ2-7; D may be TRBD2 (5 bases). V was pared by 5 bases and J by 0 bases, with 17 bases between. Germline V gene lookup returns CDR1 MDHEN and CDR2 SYDVKM. The CDR3 is 16 residues long. The CDR3 loop is CASSPSGIGHSYEQYF. CDR3 DNA sequence: TGTGCCAGCAGTCCGTCCGGGATCGGGCACTCCTACGAGCAGTACTTC. Full variable domain (missing parts from reference TRBV28 and TRBJ2-7): DVKVTQSSRYLVKRTGEKVFLECVQDMDHENMFWYRQDPGLGLRLIYFSYDVKMKEKGDIPEGYSVSREKKERFSLILESASTNQTSMYLCASSPSGIGHSYEQYFGPGTRLTVT.

The V and J genes are TRBV25-1 and TRBJ2-3; 8 positions agree with TRBD2. V shed 4 bases, J shed 1 base, and the junction held 4 bases outside the gene matches. The CDR3 has 15 amino acids. CDR1 is MGHDK, CDR2 SYGVNS, per germline. The CDR3 region is CASSVGLGGTDTQYF. The DNA for the CDR3 is TGTGCCAGCAGTGTGGGACTAGGGGGCACAGATACGCAGTATTTT.

This clone was counted between two and nine times. This chain connects TRBV6-1 to TRBJ1-1; D may be TRBD1 (5 bases). There are 12 residues in the CDR3. The ends were cut back, 4 bases at V and 8 bases at J, with 11 bases in the middle. Germline CDR1 and CDR2: MNHNS and SASEGT. CDR3: CASSGTKVEAFF. The CDR3 coding sequence is TGTGCCAGCAGTGGGACAAAAGTCGAAGCTTTCTTT.

This rearrangement joins TRBV4-2 to TRBJ1-1; no definite D call. Trimming took 0 bases from V and 0 from J, leaving 8 bases between them. Per germline, CDR1 LGHNA and CDR2 YNFKEQ. This CDR3 contains 15 residues. In DNA, the CDR3 is TGTGCCAGCAGCCAAGAGGGCCCCATGAACACTGAAGCTTTCTTT. This translates into CASSQEGPMNTEAFF.

The V call is TRBV7-2, the J call TRBJ1-2, with 9 bases aligning to TRBD1. The CDR3 has 15 residues. Germline assignment: CDR1 SGHTA and CDR2 FQGNSA. V lost 5 bases and J lost 3; bases outside the gene matches: 7. Here the CDR3 DNA reads TGTGCCAGCAGCATGACAGGGGGAGGGTACTATGGCTACACCTTC. This translates into CASSMTGGGYYGYTF.

The chain employs TRBV2 and TRBJ2-5, with 10 bases aligning to TRBD2. This CDR3 is built from 15 residues. The V and J ends lost 7 bases and 5 bases, in that order; junction bases with no gene match: 10. Germline CDR1 SNHLY, CDR2 FYNNEI. CDR3 sequence (DNA): TGTGCCAGCATACGAAGCGGGAGGGCCGGCGAGACCCAGTACTTC. Translation gives CASIRSGRAGETQYF.

V and J are TRBV30 and TRBJ1-1; the match to TRBD1 covers 9 bases. CDR3 length: 15 residues. The junction had 11 bases not matched to a gene; V was cut back by 4 bases and J by 5 bases. The V gene's germline CDR1 is GTSNPN and CDR2 SVGIG (reference sequence). The CDR3 protein is CAWTDDRGGGTEAFF. In DNA form, the CDR3 reads TGTGCCTGGACCGACGACAGGGGGGGTGGGACTGAAGCTTTCTTT.

The genes are TRBV18 and TRBJ1-1, with TRBD1 identical over 9 bases. The germline gives CDR1 KGHSH, CDR2 LQKENI. CDR3 length equals 17 residues. The ends lost 3 bases at V and 1 base at J; junction bases unmatched: 9. The CDR3 region has the DNA TGTGCCAGCTCACCGTCACAGGGGGCGTGGGGGAACACTGAAGCTTTCTTT. It encodes CASSPSQGAWGNTEAFF.

The chain combines TRBV27 with TRBJ1-5; D is perhaps TRBD1 (6 bases). The germline V gene encodes CDR1 MNHEY and CDR2 SMNVEV (reference sequence). Trimming removed 5 bases at V and 4 bases at J, with 12 bases between. The CDR3 is 14 residues long. This chain's CDR3 is CASSPWDTNQPQHF. The DNA for the CDR3 is TGTGCCAGCAGTCCCTGGGACACTAATCAGCCCCAGCATTTT.

CDR3 nucleotides: TGTGCCAGCAGCTTACCCGATTTGACGGGCTATGGCTACACCTTC. Amino acid sequence: CASSLPDLTGYGYTF. The rearrangement links TRBV13 to TRBJ1-2; unclear D gene. Looked up from germline, CDR1 is PRHDT and CDR2 is FYEKMQ (reference sequence). The CDR3 extends over 15 amino acids. Deletions cut 2 bases from V and 4 bases from J, with 14 bases between.

The chain is built from TRBV5-1 and TRBJ2-3; TRBD1 aligns across 11 bases. The CDR3 runs to 14 residues. Trimming cost V 7 bases and J 4 bases; bases outside gene matches: 5. Germline CDR1 SGHRS, CDR2 YFSETQ. The CDR3 reads CASFRDRGSDTQYF. The CDR3, as DNA: TGCGCCAGCTTCCGGGACAGGGGGTCAGATACGCAGTATTTT.

The chain has TRBV6-5 and TRBJ1-5, with TRBD1 as a possible D gene (6 bases). CDR1 MNHEY and CDR2 SVGAGI come from the germline V gene. Deletions cut 5 bases from V and 6 bases from J, with 11 bases between. This CDR3 is 13 amino acids long. CDR3 sequence: CASSPGTIQPQHF. The CDR3 DNA follows: TGTGCCAGCAGTCCCGGGACAATTCAGCCCCAGCATTTT.

This clone has a single count. The chain carries TRBV29-1 and TRBJ2-1, with D perhaps matching TRBD2 (7 bases). The germline V gene encodes CDR1 SQVTM and CDR2 ANQGSEA. The CDR3 extends over 16 amino acids. V was pared by 0 bases and J by 5 bases, with 17 bases between. This chain's CDR3 is CSVEDRGRETDNEQFF. The CDR3 coding sequence is TGCAGCGTTGAAGATCGGGGGCGGGAGACCGACAATGAGCAGTTCTTC.

The chain couples TRBV7-8 to TRBJ2-7, with TRBD1 matching 10 bases. V shed 5 bases, J shed 5 bases, and the junction held 6 bases outside the gene matches. Germline V CDR1 and CDR2: SGHVS, FQNEAQ. The CDR3 runs 14 residues. The CDR3 coding sequence is TGTGCCAGCAGCCTTAGGACAGGGGGGCACGAGCAGTACTTC. Translation gives CASSLRTGGHEQYF.

This chain connects TRBV11-3 to TRBJ2-3, with TRBD2 matching 12 bases. The CDR3 runs to 17 residues. With V trimmed by 5 bases and J by 3 bases, 9 bases remained unmatched. Germline V gene sequence: CDR1 SGHNT, CDR2 YENEEA. The CDR3 is CASSASGLAGGTDTQYF. Here the CDR3 DNA reads TGTGCCAGCAGCGCCTCCGGGCTAGCGGGAGGGACAGATACGCAGTATTTT.

J is TRBJ1-5 and V is TRBV27; D is perhaps TRBD1 (6 bases). V lost 2 bases to trimming and J lost 6 bases, with 14 bases between them. Germline CDR1 reads MNHEY; CDR2 reads SMNVEV (reference sequence). The length of the CDR3 is 15 residues. For the CDR3, the DNA is TGTGCCAGCAGTTTAGGCAGGGGTGTGAGTCAGCCCCAGCATTTT. Its translation is CASSLGRGVSQPQHF.

The chain has TRBV5-4 and TRBJ2-1; TRBD2 matches 11 bases. This CDR3 has 15 amino acids. Unmatched junction bases numbered 5, after V lost 3 bases and J lost 6 bases. Per germline, CDR1 SGHNT and CDR2 YYREEE (reference sequence). CDR3 bases: TGTGCCAGCAGCTCACCGGGACTAGCGGTCAATGAGCAGTTCTTC. Amino acid sequence: CASSSPGLAVNEQFF. The complete variable domain, with remaining parts taken from reference TRBV5-4 and TRBJ2-1, reads ETGVTQSPTHLIKTRGQQVTLRCSSQSGHNTVSWYQQALGQGPQFIFQYYREEENGRGNFPPRFSGLQFPNYSSELNVNALELDDSALYLCASSSPGLAVNEQFFGPGTRLTVL.

V gene TRBV19 combines with J gene TRBJ2-5; 8 positions agree with TRBD2. The CDR3 is 15 amino acids. Germline CDR1 reads LNHDA; CDR2 reads SQIVND (reference sequence). Trimming cost V 6 bases and J 4 bases; bases outside gene matches: 10. In nucleotides, the CDR3 is TGTGCCAGTAGCCCCCGGGGGGGGCGAGTAGAGACCCAGTACTTC. Its translation is CASSPRGGRVETQYF.

The chain joins TRBV27 to TRBJ2-5; weak D call: TRBD1 (6 bases). The CDR3 totals 13 residues. Germline assignment: CDR1 MNHEY and CDR2 SMNVEV (reference sequence). The V end lost 5 bases, the J end lost 5 bases, and 12 bases lay between the germline ends. The CDR3 spells CASSSNRVETQYF. The CDR3 DNA reads TGTGCCAGCAGTAGTAACAGGGTGGAGACCCAGTACTTC.

The chain is built from TRBV6-6 and TRBJ1-1; 7 bases are shared with TRBD1. After removal of 4 bases from V and 1 base from J, the junction contained 6 bases not matched to a gene. The CDR3 totals 15 residues. Germline V gene lookup returns CDR1 MNHNY and CDR2 SVGAGI (reference sequence). CDR3 nucleotide sequence: TGTGCCAGCAGTTCTCACAGGGGAGGGAACACTGAAGCTTTCTTT. Its translation is CASSSHRGGNTEAFF.

J is TRBJ1-5 and V is TRBV6-9, with 9 positions matching TRBD1. CDR3 length equals 14 residues. The ends lost 10 bases at V and 5 bases at J; junction bases unmatched: 9. Germline V gene sequence: CDR1 MNHGY, CDR2 SVAAGI. The CDR3 bases are TGTGCCAAACAGGGGGCGCCTGATTATCAGCCCCAGCATTTT. It codes for CAKQGAPDYQPQHF.

The chain has TRBV13 and TRBJ2-7; D is perhaps TRBD1 (5 bases). V was shortened by 4 bases and J by 7 bases, with 11 bases between the two germline ends. The germline V gene encodes CDR1 PRHDT and CDR2 FYEKMQ (reference sequence). There are 12 residues in the CDR3. CDR3 amino acids: CASSSSREEQYF. CDR3 nucleotide sequence: TGTGCCAGCAGCTCTTCCAGGGAAGAGCAGTACTTC.

This clone was observed a handful of times. The genes are TRBV6-5 and TRBJ1-5, with D possibly being TRBD1 (5 bases). This CDR3 has 15 amino acids. Looked up from germline, CDR1 is MNHEY and CDR2 is SVGAGI. The V end lost 3 bases, the J end lost 6 bases, and 15 bases lay between the germline ends. This CDR3 is CASSYATGVAQPQHF. The CDR3 coding sequence is TGTGCCAGCAGTTATGCCACAGGAGTTGCTCAGCCCCAGCATTTT.

The chain is built from TRBV29-1 and TRBJ2-1; D possibly corresponds to TRBD1 (6 bases). Per the germline V gene, CDR1 is SQVTM and CDR2 is ANQGSEA. The CDR3 length is 12 residues. The V gene lost 4 bases and the J gene lost 8 bases, with 12 bases spanning the gap. In nucleotides, the CDR3 is TGCAGCGTTGGGGGGCTAGCCGATGAGCAGTTCTTC. Encoded protein: CSVGGLADEQFF.

CDR3 nucleotide sequence: TGTGCCAGCAGCTTGGCCATGGGAGACAATCAGCCCCAGCATTTT. As protein: CASSLAMGDNQPQHF. J is TRBJ1-5 and V is TRBV5-6; D gene uncertain. With 0 bases removed from V and 3 bases from J, the gap between germline ends came to 10 bases. Germline V CDR1 and CDR2: SGHDT, YYEEEE. This CDR3 comprises 15 residues.

The V call is TRBV6-7, the J call TRBJ1-5; TRBD1 agrees at 9 bases. TRBV6-7 is an ORF; its function is uncertain. The junction had 21 bases not matched to a gene; V was cut back by 9 bases and J by 3 bases. The CDR3 spans 19 residues. CDR3 nucleotides: TGTGCCAGTAATCCTAGTAGGACAGGGGTGAAGGGAACCAATCAGCCCCAGCATTTT. Translating gives CASNPSRTGVKGTNQPQHF.

The rearrangement joins TRBV7-8 to TRBJ2-7, with D perhaps matching TRBD1 (6 bases). V was pared by 1 base and J by 0 bases, with 25 bases between. The length of the CDR3 is 20 residues. The germline gives CDR1 SGHVS, CDR2 FQNEAQ. Written as DNA, the CDR3 is TGTGCCAGCAGCTTAGTAGTGTTGACAGGTCACTCTAAAATCTCCTACGAGCAGTACTTC. Translating it yields CASSLVVLTGHSKISYEQYF.

Notes on this clone: Additional DNA sequences in this sample encode the identical CDR3. The J gene is TRBJ2-7, the V gene TRBV25-1, with D possibly matching TRBD2 (5 bases). CDR1 is MGHDK, CDR2 SYGVNS, per germline. The V end was cut by 4 bases, the J end by 4 bases, with 5 bases between. CDR3 length: 11 residues. The CDR3: CASSGGYEQYF. The CDR3 bases are TGTGCCAGCAGTGGAGGGTACGAGCAGTACTTC.

This chain links TRBV27 with TRBJ2-5; TRBD2 agrees at 10 bases. With V trimmed by 2 bases and J by 4 bases, 13 bases remained unmatched. The germline CDR1 and CDR2 sequences are MNHEY and SMNVEV (reference sequence). There are 18 residues in the CDR3. DNA of the CDR3: TGTGCCAGCAGTTTAAGGATAGCGGGGGGCCGCCGTACAGAGACCCAGTACTTC. This encodes CASSLRIAGGRRTETQYF.